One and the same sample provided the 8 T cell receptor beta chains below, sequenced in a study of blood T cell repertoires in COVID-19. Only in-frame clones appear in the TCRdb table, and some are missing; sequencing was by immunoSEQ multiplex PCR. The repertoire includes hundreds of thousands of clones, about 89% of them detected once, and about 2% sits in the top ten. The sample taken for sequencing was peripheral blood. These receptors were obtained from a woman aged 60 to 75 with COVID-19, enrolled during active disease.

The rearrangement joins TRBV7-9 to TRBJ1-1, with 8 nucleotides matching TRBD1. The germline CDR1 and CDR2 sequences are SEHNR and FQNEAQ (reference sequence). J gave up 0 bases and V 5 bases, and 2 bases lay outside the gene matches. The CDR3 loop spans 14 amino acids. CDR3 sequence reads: CASSAQGVNTEAFF. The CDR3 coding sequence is TGTGCCAGCAGCGCACAGGGGGTGAACACTGAAGCTTTCTTT.

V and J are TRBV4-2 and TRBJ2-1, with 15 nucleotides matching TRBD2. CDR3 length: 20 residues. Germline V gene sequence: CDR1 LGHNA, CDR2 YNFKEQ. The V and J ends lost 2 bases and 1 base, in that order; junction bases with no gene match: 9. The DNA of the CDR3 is TGTGCCAGCAGCCAACGGACTAGCGGGGGGGCCATCGGGTCCTACAATGAGCAGTTCTTC. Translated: CASSQRTSGGAIGSYNEQFF.

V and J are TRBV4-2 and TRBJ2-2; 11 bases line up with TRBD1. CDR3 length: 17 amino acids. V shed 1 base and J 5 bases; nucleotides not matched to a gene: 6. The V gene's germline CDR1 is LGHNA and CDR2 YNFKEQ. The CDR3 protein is CASSQGPGQGVTGELFF. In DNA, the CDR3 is TGTGCCAGCAGCCAAGGCCCGGGACAGGGGGTTACCGGGGAGCTGTTTTTT.

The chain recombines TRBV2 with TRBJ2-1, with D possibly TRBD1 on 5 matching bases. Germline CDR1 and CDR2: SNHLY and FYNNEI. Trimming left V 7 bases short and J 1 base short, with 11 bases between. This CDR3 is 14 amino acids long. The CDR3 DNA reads TGTGCCAGCACAGACAGCTTGTCCTACAATGAGCAGTTCTTC. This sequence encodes CASTDSLSYNEQFF.

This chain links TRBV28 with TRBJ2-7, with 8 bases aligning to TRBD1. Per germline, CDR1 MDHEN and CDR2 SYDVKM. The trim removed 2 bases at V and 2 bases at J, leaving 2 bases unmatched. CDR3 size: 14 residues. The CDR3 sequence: CASSLETGAYEQYF. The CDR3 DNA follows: TGTGCCAGCAGTTTAGAGACAGGGGCCTACGAGCAGTACTTC.

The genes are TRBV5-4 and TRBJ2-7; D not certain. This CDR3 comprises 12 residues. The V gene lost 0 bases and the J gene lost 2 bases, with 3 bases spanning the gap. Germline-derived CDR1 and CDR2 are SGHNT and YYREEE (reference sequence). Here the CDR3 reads CASSLGAYEQYF. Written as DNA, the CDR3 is TGTGCCAGCAGCTTGGGAGCCTACGAGCAGTACTTC. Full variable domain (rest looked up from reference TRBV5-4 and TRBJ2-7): ETGVTQSPTHLIKTRGQQVTLRCSSQSGHNTVSWYQQALGQGPQFIFQYYREEENGRGNFPPRFSGLQFPNYSSELNVNALELDDSALYLCASSLGAYEQYFGPGTRLTVT.

Written as DNA, the CDR3 is TGTGCCAGCAGCCTGACAGGGGAACGGGGTTCCTACGAGCAGTACTTC. It yields the protein CASSLTGERGSYEQYF. This chain links TRBV5-5 with TRBJ2-7, with 8 nucleotides matching TRBD1. Germline V lookup: CDR1 SGHKS, CDR2 YYEKEE (reference sequence). Losses at the gene ends were 4 bases for V and 1 base for J; bases not matched to a gene: 10. The CDR3 covers 16 residues.

The CDR3 spells CASSQGGMYEQYF. The CDR3 nucleotides are TGTGCCAGCAGCCAAGGCGGAATGTACGAGCAGTACTTC. V usage is TRBV3-1 (or the pseudogene TRBV3-2) and J usage is TRBJ2-7, with unresolved D. Between the trimmed V and J ends, which lost 1 base and 4 bases, there was a span of 8 bases. This CDR3 is built from 13 residues. CDR1 LGHDT and CDR2 YNNKEL come from the germline V gene (reference sequence).